The present entry profiles one T cell receptor beta chain with its context. The CDR3 is 14 residues long. J was trimmed by 3 bases and V by 5 bases; bases with no gene match: 7. Germline lookup yields CDR1 ENHRY and CDR2 SYGVKD. The data were obtained in a study of cytomegalovirus exposure and HLA in healthy donors. The primer mix had 60 Vbeta and 13 Jbeta primers. Only in-frame clones appear in the TCRdb table, and some are missing; sequencing was by immunoSEQ multiplex PCR. The sample consists of 130,000 to 150,000 clones, around 72% of them appearing once. Sequencing was done on a sample of PBMCs. V usage is TRBV10-3 and J usage is TRBJ2-7; TRBD2 agrees at 7 bases. This receptor was obtained from a man younger than 35 in good health and CMV-seropositive. CDR3 sequence (DNA): TGTGCCATCAGTAGGGCTAGCGGATTCTACGAGCAGTACTTC. It encodes CAISRASGFYEQYF.